Included here is one T cell receptor (beta chain) sequence, with context. Its antigen remains unidentified. The authors reverse transcribed all of the isolated RNA, so sequencing captured expressed TCRB transcripts. Only in-frame clones appear in the TCRdb table, and some are missing; sequencing was by immunoSEQ multiplex PCR. The table shows under 900,000 clones, with about 17% occurring only once. This sample stems from a study of beta chain features in type 1 diabetes. Study-wide findings and caveats: Whether TCRB rearrangement is influenced by HLA type went unresolved here.

This receptor was obtained from a woman aged 18-35 years in good health. Sequencing was done on a sample of naive CD4+ T cells from blood.

The CDR3 loop is CASSLVGSEGRLEQFF. The CDR3 region has the DNA TGCGCCAGCAGCTTGGTGGGTAGCGAGGGGCGGCTTGAGCAGTTCTTC. The J gene is TRBJ2-1, the V gene TRBV5-1; D is perhaps TRBD1 or TRBD2 (5 bases each). The CDR3 spans 16 residues. CDR1 SGHRS and CDR2 YFSETQ come from the germline V gene. Trimming pared 0 bases from V and 9 bases from J, leaving 19 bases between.